A selection of T cell receptor beta chains follows, all from one sample in a study of cytomegalovirus exposure and HLA in healthy donors. Data came from immunoSEQ multiplex PCR; TCRdb stores just in-frame clones and leaves some out. This sample carries about 160,000 clones, 75% of them seen once, and the ten largest clones take around 2.4%. The sample comprised PBMCs. These receptor sequences come from a female donor in good health and CMV-seronegative. The CDR3 runs from the conserved cysteine through the conserved F or W. A D gene is named only where the DNA matches it firmly. Some rows have no size entry. The others give once, few or many, or a class for an expanded clone.

.	TRBV6-6	.	TRBJ1-1	CASSPPTAEAFF	TGTGCCAGCAGTCCACCGACAGCTGAAGCTTTCTTT
TRBD2	TRBV6-1	.	TRBJ2-7	CASSEARSGGNGRDF	TGTGCCAGCAGTGAAGCGCGGAGCGGGGGCAACGGCAGGGACTTC
.	TRBV28	.	TRBJ1-2	CASSRRGRTNYGYTF	TGTGCCAGCAGCCGCAGGGGACGTACTAACTATGGCTACACCTTC
.	TRBV28	.	TRBJ2-7	CASSSGMSPYEQYF	TGTGCCAGCAGTAGCGGAATGTCCCCCTACGAGCAGTACTTC
TRBD1	TRBV28	.	TRBJ2-5	CASSRGGQGSQETQYF	TGTGCCAGCAGCCGGGGCGGACAGGGAAGCCAAGAGACCCAGTACTTC
.	TRBV4-3	.	TRBJ1-5	CASSPERGSYQPQHF	TGCGCCAGCTCCCCGGAACGGGGGTCGTATCAGCCCCAGCATTTT
.	TRBV4-1	.	TRBJ2-2	CASSQDRNTGELFF	TGCGCCAGCAGCCAAGACAGGAACACCGGGGAGCTGTTTTTT
.	TRBV9	.	TRBJ2-1	CASSVGPSNEQFF	TGTGCCAGCAGCGTAGGGCCCAGCAATGAGCAGTTCTTC
.	TRBV28	few	TRBJ2-6	CASSLTGSGANVLTF	TGTGCCAGCAGTTTAACGGGCTCTGGGGCCAACGTCCTGACTTTC
.	TRBV10-1	.	TRBJ2-2	CASSDAGGTGELFF	TGCGCCAGCAGTGATGCCGGGGGCACCGGGGAGCTGTTTTTT
TRBD1	TRBV6-1	.	TRBJ1-5	CASSWDRVSNQPQHF	TGTGCCAGCAGTTGGGACAGGGTTTCCAATCAGCCCCAGCATTTT
.	TRBV30	.	TRBJ2-5	CAWSQQETRQETQYF	TGTGCCTGGAGTCAACAGGAGACTAGACAAGAGACCCAGTACTTC
.	TRBV2	.	TRBJ2-1	CASSDVNEQFF	TGTGCCAGCAGTGACGTTAATGAGCAGTTCTTC